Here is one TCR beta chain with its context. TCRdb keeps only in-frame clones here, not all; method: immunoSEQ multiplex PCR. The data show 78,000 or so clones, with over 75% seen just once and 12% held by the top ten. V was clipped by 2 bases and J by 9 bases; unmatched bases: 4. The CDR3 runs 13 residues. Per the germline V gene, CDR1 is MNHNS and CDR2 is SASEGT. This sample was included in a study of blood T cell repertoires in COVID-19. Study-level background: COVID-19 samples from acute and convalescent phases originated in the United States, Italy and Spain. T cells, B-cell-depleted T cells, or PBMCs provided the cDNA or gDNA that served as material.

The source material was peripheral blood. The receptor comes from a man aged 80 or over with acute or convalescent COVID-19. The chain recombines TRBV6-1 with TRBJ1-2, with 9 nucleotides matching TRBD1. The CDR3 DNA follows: TGTGCCAGCAGTGAATCGGGACAGGGAAGCTACACCTTC. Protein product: CASSESGQGSYTF.